This T cell receptor (beta chain) originates from a study of blood T cells in healthy people across ages. Study conclusions and caveats: TCR beta diversity per million T cells fell roughly linearly with age.

Then a second PCR, running roughly 7 to 11 cycles, was carried out with a sample-barcoded 5' primer and a J-beta primer mix. A tag from a template-switch adaptor with 12 random nucleotides marked each cDNA molecule. TCRdb called the 5' RACE reads again in MiXCR, with one record for every CDR3 protein. The table includes hundreds of thousands of distinct CDR3 sequences, around 50% detected once. Concerning this clonotype: The antigen remains unidentified. A much larger clone lies a single base off, so this may be a read error.

The germline gives CDR1 SEHNR, CDR2 FQNEAQ (reference sequence). This CDR3 is 14 amino acids long. Trimming took off 2 bases at V and 13 bases at J, with 18 bases between the two ends. Healthy Caucasians from Russia aged roughly 6 to 90 served as donors. The V call is TRBV7-9, the J call TRBJ2-1; a weak D match, TRBD1 (6 bases). Sequencing was performed on blood. The sequence was collected from a woman older than 75 in good health. CDR3 in amino acids: CASSLNFNRDPQFF. The CDR3 DNA is TGTGCCAGCAGCTTAAATTTCAACAGGGATCCCCAGTTCTTC.